The 5 T cell receptor beta chains presented below share a single source sample, sequenced in a study of T-cell reconstitution after alpha-beta-depleted transplantation in children. Unique molecular identifiers were used to barcode this TCRbeta library. Each CDR3 protein gets one entry after TCRdb re-called the PCR reads with MiXCR. This table holds under 85,000 distinct CDR3 sequences, less than 20% found once. Here the sequenced sample was PBMCs, mostly from graft donor cells, taken 360 days after TCRalphabeta/CD19-depleted stem cell transplant. The receptors come from a male patient between 2 and 10 years old who had a stem cell transplant for acute lymphoblastic leukemia, so the T cells may come from the graft donor.

The chain carries TRBV4-1 and TRBJ2-7, with unresolved D. Germline CDR1 MGHRA, CDR2 YSYEKL. The CDR3 sequence is 13 residues long. Trimming shortened V by 0 bases and J by 3 bases, and 6 bases separated the two germline ends. In nucleotides, the CDR3 is TGCGCCAGCAGCCAAGATAGTGGCTACGAGCAGTACTTC. Translation: CASSQDSGYEQYF.

This chain links TRBV5-1 with TRBJ2-7; D unresolved. Germline CDR1 reads SGHRS; CDR2 reads YFSETQ. V lost 0 bases and J lost 4, with 8 bases in between. The CDR3 covers 13 residues. The CDR3 DNA sequence: TGCGCCAGCAGCTTGGAAGGAATTTACGAGCAGTACTTC. It translates to CASSLEGIYEQYF.

This clonotype was detected only a few times. The chain combines TRBV10-1 with TRBJ2-1; no reliable D call. With 2 bases removed from V and 8 bases from J, the gap between germline ends came to 10 bases. Per germline, CDR1 WNHNN and CDR2 SYGVQD (reference sequence). This CDR3 comprises 13 residues. The DNA for the CDR3 is TGCGCCAGCAGTGAGGCGAGTATAGATGAGCAGTTCTTC. Its translation is CASSEASIDEQFF.

This clonotype was counted between two and nine times. This rearrangement joins TRBV12-3 or TRBV12-4 to TRBJ2-5; D is possibly TRBD1 (6 bases). V was trimmed by 2 bases and J by 1 base, leaving 23 bases between them. CDR3 size: 19 residues. This chain's CDR3 is CASSLIGRRDTRLQETQYF. Here the CDR3 DNA reads TGTGCCAGCAGTTTAATAGGCCGCCGGGACACCAGGCTCCAAGAGACCCAGTACTTC.

The chain uses TRBV5-6 and TRBJ2-3, with D unresolved. Trimming left V 1 base short and J 4 bases short, with 10 bases between. This CDR3 is built from 14 residues. Germline lookup yields CDR1 SGHDT and CDR2 YYEEEE. The CDR3 sequence: CASSLLENPDTQYF. DNA for the CDR3: TGTGCCAGCAGCTTGCTAGAAAATCCAGATACGCAGTATTTT.